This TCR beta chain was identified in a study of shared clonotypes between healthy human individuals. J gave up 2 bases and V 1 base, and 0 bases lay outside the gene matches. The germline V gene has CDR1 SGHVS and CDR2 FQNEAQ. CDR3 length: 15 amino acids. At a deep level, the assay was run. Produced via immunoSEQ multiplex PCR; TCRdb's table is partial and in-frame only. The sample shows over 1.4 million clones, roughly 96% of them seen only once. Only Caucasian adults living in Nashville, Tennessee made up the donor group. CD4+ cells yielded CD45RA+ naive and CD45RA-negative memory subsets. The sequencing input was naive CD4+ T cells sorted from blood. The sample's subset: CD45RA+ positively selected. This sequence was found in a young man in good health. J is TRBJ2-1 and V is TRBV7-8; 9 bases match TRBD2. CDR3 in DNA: TGTGCCAGCAGCTTAGGCGGGAGGGCCTACAATGAGCAGTTCTTC. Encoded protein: CASSLGGRAYNEQFF.